The rows below give T cell receptor beta chains drawn from one sample of a study of blood T cell repertoires in COVID-19. Measured with immunoSEQ multiplex PCR; TCRdb has only the in-frame clones, and not every one. The repertoire holds 65,000 or so clones, with almost 85% as singletons. The specimen sequenced was peripheral blood. Receptors were obtained from a man between 60 and 70 years old with acute or convalescent COVID-19. The CDR3 runs from the conserved cysteine through the conserved F or W. A D gene is named only where the DNA matches it firmly. Clone sizes are given selectively: once, few, many, or a class where the clone is expanded.

clone_size	cdr3_length	j_call	d_call	v_call	cdr3_nt	cdr3_aa
-	18	TRBJ2-5	TRBD2	TRBV24-1	TGTGCCACCAGTGATTCGCGACTAGCGGGGGGGATCGAGGAGACCCAGTACTTC	CATSDSRLAGGIEETQYF
once	12	TRBJ2-7	TRBD2	TRBV20-1	TGCAGTGCTAGTTGGGGGGGTTACGAGCAGTACTTC	CSASWGGYEQYF
-	14	TRBJ1-1	-	TRBV5-1	TGCGCCAGCAGCTCTGGGACTCTCGCCGCTGAAGCTTTCTTT	CASSSGTLAAEAFF
-	15	TRBJ2-2	-	TRBV7-2	TGTGCCAGCAGCTCCAGGGGCCCGAACACCGGGGAGCTGTTTTTT	CASSSRGPNTGELFF
once	12	TRBJ1-1	-	TRBV5-4	TGTGCCAGCAGCTACCGGGGGACTGAAGCTTTCTTT	CASSYRGTEAFF
-	17	TRBJ2-1	TRBD2	TRBV12-5	TGTGCTAGTGGTTTGTCGGCCGGGGGGGGCCCTTACAATGAGCAGTTCTTC	CASGLSAGGGPYNEQFF
-	13	TRBJ2-7	-	TRBV14	TGTGCCAGCAGCCAAGAGGGCAGGGGCCTCGTGAACTTC	CASSQEGRGLVNF
-	14	TRBJ1-1	TRBD1	TRBV7-2	TGTGCCAGCAGCTTGGGACAGGTGTTCACTGAAGCTTTCTTT	CASSLGQVFTEAFF
-	15	TRBJ2-7	TRBD1	TRBV19	TGTGCCAGTAGTCTCACCGGGACAGGGTCCCACGAGCAGTACTTC	CASSLTGTGSHEQYF
-	13	TRBJ1-5	-	TRBV27	TGTGCCAGCAGTTGGACAGGCAATCAGCCCCAGCATTTT	CASSWTGNQPQHF
-	13	TRBJ2-7	-	TRBV2	TGTGCCAGCAGGCCCAAGGGGAATACCGAGCAGTACTTC	CASRPKGNTEQYF
-	14	TRBJ1-1	-	TRBV29-1	TGCAGCGTTGCCAGGAAAGGATTGAACACTGAAGCTTTCTTT	CSVARKGLNTEAFF
-	14	TRBJ1-2	-	TRBV18	TGTGCCAGCTCACCACCCCAGAGGGACTATGGCTACACCTTC	CASSPPQRDYGYTF
-	15	TRBJ2-3	-	TRBV18	TGTGCCAGCTCACCACCGTCCCAGGGAACAGATACGCAGTATTTT	CASSPPSQGTDTQYF
-	18	TRBJ1-1	-	TRBV28	TGTGCCAGCAGCTCGTCAGGGATATTGGGAGGGGGTAACACTGAAGCTTTCTTT	CASSSSGILGGGNTEAFF
-	16	TRBJ2-3	TRBD1	TRBV6-2/TRBV6-3	TGTGCCAGCAGTTACTATCGGACAGGGATCGCAGATACGCAGTATTTT	CASSYYRTGIADTQYF
-	14	TRBJ2-1	TRBD2	TRBV10-2	TGCGCCAGCGGGGGGACTAGCGGCTACAATGAGCAGTTCTTC	CASGGTSGYNEQFF
-	19	TRBJ1-5	-	TRBV6-7	TGTGCCAGCAGCCTCGAGACAACTTCAACCCCTTATAGCAATCAGCCCCAGCATTTT	CASSLETTSTPYSNQPQHF
-	13	TRBJ1-2	TRBD1	TRBV29-1	TGCAGCGCGGGACAGGGGGCCGACTATGGCTACACCTTC	CSAGQGADYGYTF
-	17	TRBJ2-6	TRBD1	TRBV5-1	TGCGCCAGCAGCCAAGGACAGGGAACCCCTGGGGCCAACGTCCTGACTTTC	CASSQGQGTPGANVLTF
-	14	TRBJ1-4	-	TRBV29-1	TGCAGCGTGGGACACGGGACCCCCAATGAAAAACTGTTTTTT	CSVGHGTPNEKLFF
-	16	TRBJ2-4	TRBD1	TRBV2	TGTGCCAGCAGTGTATTAACTACAGGGGGCCCAAACATTCAGTACTTC	CASSVLTTGGPNIQYF
few	14	TRBJ2-7	TRBD1	TRBV5-1	TGCGCCAGCAGCCCACAGGGGCGTCTCTACGAGCAGTACTTC	CASSPQGRLYEQYF
-	15	TRBJ1-2	-	TRBV10-2	TGCGCCAGCAGTGAGATAGACAGTCTTAACTATGGCTACACCTTC	CASSEIDSLNYGYTF
once	15	TRBJ1-1	-	TRBV12-5	TGTGCTAGTGGTTTGGTTCAGGGTGGGAACTGGGAAGCTTTCTTT	CASGLVQGGNWEAFF
-	15	TRBJ1-1	TRBD1	TRBV6-5	TGTGCCAGCCAAAAAGGGACAGGGCGACACACTGAAGCTTTCTTT	CASQKGTGRHTEAFF
-	15	TRBJ1-2	TRBD1	TRBV11-2	TGTGCCAGCAGCTGGGGACGGACAGGGGGCTTGGGCTACACCTTC	CASSWGRTGGLGYTF
-	12	TRBJ2-7	-	TRBV18	TGTGCCAGCGGGGCAGGATCTTACGAGCAGTACTTC	CASGAGSYEQYF
-	15	TRBJ2-7	TRBD1	TRBV4-2	TGTGCCAGCAGCCAAGATTACACAGGGGGCTACGAGCAGTACTTC	CASSQDYTGGYEQYF
-	15	TRBJ2-1	-	TRBV7-3	TGTGCCAGCAGCTTAAAGACTAGTGACTACAATGAGCAGTTCTTC	CASSLKTSDYNEQFF
-	13	TRBJ2-7	-	TRBV2	TGTGCCAGCAGTGAAGACCAGGCGCGCGAGCAGTACTTC	CASSEDQAREQYF
-	13	TRBJ1-1	TRBD1	TRBV29-1	TGCAGCGTGGGACAGGGGGTAGGGGCTGAAGCTTTCTTT	CSVGQGVGAEAFF
-	17	TRBJ1-1	-	TRBV27	TGTGCCAGCAGTCCCGGTGGGCAGGGCTGGAAGGGCACTGAAGCTTTCTTT	CASSPGGQGWKGTEAFF
few	15	TRBJ2-3	TRBD1	TRBV7-3	TGTGCCAGCAGCTCTACAGGGGCATCGACAGATACGCAGTATTTT	CASSSTGASTDTQYF
-	13	TRBJ1-1	-	TRBV28	TGTGCCAGCAGTACACATTGGAGCACTGAAGCTTTCTTT	CASSTHWSTEAFF
once	13	TRBJ2-7	TRBD1	TRBV20-1	TGCAGTGCTAGTGGGACAGAGTTCTACGAGCAGTACTTC	CSASGTEFYEQYF
-	15	TRBJ1-1	TRBD1	TRBV25-1	TGTGCCAGCAGTTTACAGGGGTTCCGGGGCACTGAAGCTTTCTTT	CASSLQGFRGTEAFF
-	15	TRBJ1-1	-	TRBV5-5	TGTGCCAGCAGCTTGGATCGACTATTGAACACTGAAGCTTTCTTT	CASSLDRLLNTEAFF
-	15	TRBJ1-5	TRBD1	TRBV10-3	TGTGCCATCAGCGAGTGGACAGGGCCAAATCAGCCCCAGCATTTT	CAISEWTGPNQPQHF
-	14	TRBJ2-7	-	TRBV5-1	TGCGCCAGCAGCCTGGACCTGACCGAGAGGGAGCAGTACTTC	CASSLDLTEREQYF
-	16	TRBJ2-7	-	TRBV28	TGTGCCAGCAGTCCCCCCGTAGGGGGGGGATCCTACGAGCAGTACTTC	CASSPPVGGGSYEQYF
-	15	TRBJ1-1	-	TRBV5-6	TGTGCCAGCAGCGGGTTGACCGGCGGGGACACTGAAGCTTTCTTT	CASSGLTGGDTEAFF
-	13	TRBJ1-2	-	TRBV2	TGTGCCAGCACGGGACTCCTCGGTCGAGGCTACACCTTC	CASTGLLGRGYTF
-	14	TRBJ2-6	-	TRBV28	TGTGCCAGCAGTTTAGGGGCGGGGGCCAACGTCCTGACTTTC	CASSLGAGANVLTF
-	11	TRBJ1-2	-	TRBV30	TGTGCCTGGAATCAGGCCTATGGCTACACCTTC	CAWNQAYGYTF
-	14	TRBJ1-5	-	TRBV27	TGTGCCAGCAAGAGAGGGGGAAGCAATCAGCCCCAGCATTTT	CASKRGGSNQPQHF
-	15	TRBJ1-3	TRBD1	TRBV5-1	TGCGCCAGCAGCCCGGAGACAGGGTCCGGAAACACCATATATTTT	CASSPETGSGNTIYF
-	14	TRBJ1-2	TRBD1	TRBV9	TGTGCCAGCAGCGGTATGGGACAGTCCTATGGCTACACCTTC	CASSGMGQSYGYTF
-	13	TRBJ2-1	TRBD2	TRBV18	TGTGCCAGCTCACCAAGCGTGCGGGGGGAGCAGTTCTTC	CASSPSVRGEQFF
-	16	TRBJ2-3	TRBD1	TRBV6-1	TGTGCCAGCAGTGAAATTCGGGGACAGAGCACAGATACGCAGTATTTT	CASSEIRGQSTDTQYF
-	13	TRBJ1-1	-	TRBV2	TGTGCCAGCAGTGGGGCTGCCTACACGGGGGCTTTCTTT	CASSGAAYTGAFF
-	11	TRBJ2-5	TRBD2	TRBV20-1	TGCAGTGCTCCGGGGGGGAAGACCCAGTACTTC	CSAPGGKTQYF